This T cell receptor beta chain is drawn from a study of response to subunit inactivated influenza vaccine listed by TCRdb under 2018. At the level of the whole study: To follow how T cells responded to a trivalent subunit inactivated influenza vaccine, the researchers relied on deep quantitative profiling of the T cell receptor repertoire.

The CDR3 has 14 amino acids, counting the end cysteine and phenylalanine. The only DNA kept is the CDR3, 42 bases in frame from the first base. The germline V gene provides CDR1 LGHNA and CDR2 YSLEER. Here V drops 0 bases and J drops 11 bases, and the junction holds 7 bases not matched to any gene. To prepare the library, RT-PCR was applied. Sequenced using an Illumina HiSeq 2500. Through fastp at Q25 and MiXCR, TCRdb rebuilt clones from the public reads, retaining in-frame beta chains. Each entry is one CDR3 protein sequence, shown with its most common DNA and genes. This sample lists over 800,000 distinct CDR3 sequences; 21% were detected once. In total, the top ten clones hold 10% of the sample. Worth noting for this clonotype: No cognate antigen has been identified for it. Base quality data are lacking; no much larger clone is found one base away.

Study-wide findings and limitations: According to the authors, only a limited number of new T cells may be recruited by each seasonal influenza vaccination.

This receptor was identified in a man in his forties or fifties who received an inactivated influenza vaccine. Donor details come from another sample of the same person, matched by shared clones. Recombination joined TRBV4-3 with TRBJ1-1; 9 central nucleotides agree with TRBD1. The material sequenced was PBMCs from blood, taken around 5 days after vaccination. The CDR3 protein is CASSQDRDRGTAFF. The DNA sequence is TGCGCCAGCAGCCAAGATCGCGACAGGGGGACTGCTTTCTTT.